Listed below are T cell receptor beta chains from one sample, sequenced in a study of T cells after yellow fever vaccination. TCRdb called the 5' RACE reads again in MiXCR, with one record for every CDR3 protein. The sample lists 200,000 to 300,000 distinct CDR3 sequences, approximately 3.8% occurring once. Source: PBMCs, taken 15 days after the yellow fever booster vaccination. The receptors come from a young man who received the YFV17D yellow fever vaccine. Each CDR3 is given with its conserved first and last residue. The D gene is left open where the match is weak. Only some rows state a clone size, as once, few, many or a class for expanded clones.

V	D	size	J	DNA	CDR3
TRBV20-1	TRBD2	many	TRBJ2-1	TGCAGTGCTAGGTCCGCAGCGGGGGGGCAAGATGAGCAGTTCTTC	CSARSAAGGQDEQFF
TRBV12-3/TRBV12-4	TRBD2	many	TRBJ2-1	TGTGCCAGCAGAAGCCCGGGGGGGCGGAGCAATGAGCAGTTCTTC	CASRSPGGRSNEQFF
TRBV4-3	-	-	TRBJ1-3	TGCGCCAGCAGCCGAAGCTCCGGACGGATCTCTGGAAACACCATATATTTT	CASSRSSGRISGNTIYF
TRBV5-1	-	many	TRBJ1-6	TGCGCCAGCAGCTTACGCCAGGGCGGTAATTCACCCCTCCACTTT	CASSLRQGGNSPLHF
TRBV21-1	-	many	TRBJ2-1	TGTGCCAGCAGCAACTCTACCCAGACGGTCCGGGGGCGCTACAATGAGCAGTTCTTC	CASSNSTQTVRGRYNEQFF
TRBV5-5	-	many	TRBJ2-3	TGTGCCAGCAGTTGGGCCCTAGGAAGTACAGATACGCAGTATTTT	CASSWALGSTDTQYF
TRBV5-1	TRBD2	many	TRBJ2-1	TGCGCCAGCAGCTTGGCGGGGGGGCCCGGCGGGAATGAGCAGTTCTTC	CASSLAGGPGGNEQFF
TRBV5-4	-	many	TRBJ1-4	TGTGCCAGCAGCGATGCCGGGACGCCAACTAATGAAAAACTGTTTTTT	CASSDAGTPTNEKLFF
TRBV4-3	TRBD1	many	TRBJ2-1	TGCGCCAGCAGCCAAGGACAGGGGAAGTGGAAGATGGATGAGCAGTTCTTC	CASSQGQGKWKMDEQFF
TRBV4-2	-	many	TRBJ2-4	TGTGCCAGCAGCCCGGTCAGATGGGGAGCCAAAAACATTCAGTACTTC	CASSPVRWGAKNIQYF
TRBV27	TRBD1	many	TRBJ2-7	TGTGCCAGCAGGGTGACAGGGGGTGACGAGCAGTACTTC	CASRVTGGDEQYF
TRBV7-2	-	few	TRBJ1-2	TGTGCCAGCAGCTCGTACGAGGCTATCTATGGCTACACCTTC	CASSSYEAIYGYTF
TRBV29-1	TRBD1	many	TRBJ1-6	TGCAGCGTGGGCCGGGACAGGGATTCACCCCTCCACTTT	CSVGRDRDSPLHF
TRBV5-6	-	many	TRBJ2-3	TGTGCCAGCAGCTTGGCGGGACCCCGAACAGATACGCAGTATTTT	CASSLAGPRTDTQYF
TRBV10-3	-	many	TRBJ2-5	TGTGCCATCAGTGATGCACTGGAGAAAGAGACCCAGTACTTC	CAISDALEKETQYF
TRBV5-6	-	many	TRBJ2-1	TGTGCCAGCAGCTTGGGGGCCCCCAATGAGCAGTTCTTC	CASSLGAPNEQFF
TRBV3-1	-	many	TRBJ1-2	TGTGCCAGCAGCCAGCCTATTGGGGTGAGGGATGGCTACACCTTC	CASSQPIGVRDGYTF
TRBV28	-	many	TRBJ2-3	TGTGCCAGCAGTACCCTAACGGTGAACCTCGGGACAGATACGCAGTATTTT	CASSTLTVNLGTDTQYF
TRBV5-1	-	-	TRBJ2-6	TGCGCCAGCAGCTTGGCCCCCTCTGGGGCCAACGTCCTGACTTTC	CASSLAPSGANVLTF
TRBV3-2	-	many	TRBJ2-4	TGTGCCAGCAGCCAAGATCGTCGGTGGGCCAAAAACATTCAGTACTTC	CASSQDRRWAKNIQYF
TRBV5-1	TRBD1	few	TRBJ1-6	TGCGCCAGCAGCCGCGGGGACAGGGACGGTTCACCCCTCCACTTT	CASSRGDRDGSPLHF
TRBV4-2	-	many	TRBJ1-3	TGTGCCAGCAGCCAAGATGGAGGGAGGTCCTCTGGAAACACCATATATTTT	CASSQDGGRSSGNTIYF
TRBV3-1	-	many	TRBJ1-1	TGTGCCAGCAGCCAACGCCAGAACACTGAAGCTTTCTTT	CASSQRQNTEAFF
TRBV3-1	TRBD2	many	TRBJ2-1	TGTGCCAGCAGCCAGGGAACCGGGACTAGCGGGGGGAATGAGCAGTTCTTC	CASSQGTGTSGGNEQFF
TRBV5-1	-	many	TRBJ1-1	TGCGCCAGCAGCTTGAGCCTTGTCACTGAAGCTTTCTTT	CASSLSLVTEAFF
TRBV7-2	-	many	TRBJ2-7	TGTGCCAGCAGCTCCCCCGCCGCGGGGCCCTTCTACGAGCAGTACTTC	CASSSPAAGPFYEQYF
TRBV7-8	-	many	TRBJ1-5	TGTGCCAGCAGCTTTAATTTCAGGGCTAGCAATCAGCCCCAGCATTTT	CASSFNFRASNQPQHF
TRBV20-1	-	many	TRBJ2-5	TGCAGTGCTAGATGGCAGCCCAAAGAGACCCAGTACTTC	CSARWQPKETQYF
TRBV4-3	-	few	TRBJ1-2	TGCGCCAGCAGCCAAGTGGCCGGCGAGGGCAACTATGGCTACACCTTC	CASSQVAGEGNYGYTF
TRBV7-2	TRBD2	many	TRBJ2-7	TGTGCCAGCAGCCCTGGACTAGCACATGAGCAGTACTTC	CASSPGLAHEQYF
TRBV5-6	-	many	TRBJ2-3	TGTGCCAGCAGCTTGGGGATGAGTACCGTTTTCACAGATACGCAGTATTTT	CASSLGMSTVFTDTQYF
TRBV5-1	-	many	TRBJ2-3	TGCGCCAGCAGCCGGGACGGAGGACCCACAGATACGCAGTATTTT	CASSRDGGPTDTQYF
TRBV5-1	-	many	TRBJ1-1	TGCGCCAGCAGCTTCGGGACCAACACTGAAGCTTTCTTT	CASSFGTNTEAFF
TRBV28	-	many	TRBJ2-7	TGTGCCAGCAGTTTTTCTGTGGCCGTACTATCCTACGAGCAGTACTTC	CASSFSVAVLSYEQYF
TRBV4-1	-	many	TRBJ2-2	TGCGCCAGCAGCCAAAGGGGTGTAACCGGGGAGCTGTTTTTT	CASSQRGVTGELFF
TRBV18	-	many	TRBJ2-3	TGTGCCAGCTCACAGCGGGCAGGGCGGACAGATACGCAGTATTTT	CASSQRAGRTDTQYF
TRBV19	-	many	TRBJ1-5	TGTGCCAGTAGTAAGGAGATGAATGGCAATCAGCCCCAGCATTTT	CASSKEMNGNQPQHF
TRBV20-1	-	many	TRBJ2-5	TGCAGTGCCCCAAGGCCAGCGGACTTTAGATTAGAGACCCAGTACTTC	CSAPRPADFRLETQYF
TRBV9	TRBD2	many	TRBJ2-3	TGTGCCAGCAGCGTAGGTAGCGGGGGGCCCACAGATACGCAGTATTTT	CASSVGSGGPTDTQYF
TRBV7-2	-	many	TRBJ1-1	TGTGCCAGCAGCTTTGAACAGAGGAACACTGAAGCTTTCTTT	CASSFEQRNTEAFF
TRBV12-3/TRBV12-4	TRBD1	few	TRBJ2-7	TGTGCCAGCACCCTTTGGCCCCCCATTGGACAGGGTCCGTACGAGCAGTACTTC	CASTLWPPIGQGPYEQYF
TRBV6-6	-	many	TRBJ2-5	TGTGCCAGCAGCCGCTACGGGGGAGACTTACGAGAGACCCAGTACTTC	CASSRYGGDLRETQYF
TRBV12-3/TRBV12-4	-	many	TRBJ2-3	TGTGCCAGCACCCAGGGCGATACGCAGTATTTT	CASTQGDTQYF
TRBV18	-	few	TRBJ1-5	TGTGCCAGCTCACCAGACATCGATCAGCCCCAGCATTTT	CASSPDIDQPQHF
TRBV6-1	-	many	TRBJ2-7	TGTGCCAGCAGTGGGCGGCAGGTAACCTACGAGCAGTACTTC	CASSGRQVTYEQYF
TRBV19	TRBD2	many	TRBJ2-7	TGTGCCAGTACCACGACCTTTGGACTAGACTACGAGCAGTACTTC	CASTTTFGLDYEQYF
TRBV30	-	many	TRBJ1-5	TGTGCCTGGAGTGTAAAAGGGGGAAGCAATCAGCCCCAGCATTTT	CAWSVKGGSNQPQHF
TRBV18	-	many	TRBJ2-3	TGTGCCAGCTCACCGAGTGGGGAACCCACAGATACGCAGTATTTT	CASSPSGEPTDTQYF
TRBV4-2	TRBD2	few	TRBJ2-3	TGTGCCAGCAGCCAAGATCCGGGCGGGGGGGCCCCCGCAGATACGCAGTATTTT	CASSQDPGGGAPADTQYF
TRBV4-2	-	many	TRBJ1-2	TGTGCCAGCAGCCAACAGGACAGCCTGTCCTATGGCTACACCTTC	CASSQQDSLSYGYTF
TRBV7-2	-	many	TRBJ2-2	TGTGCCAGCCGGGTCCCCACCGGGGAGCTGTTTTTT	CASRVPTGELFF
TRBV6-5	-	-	TRBJ2-3	TGTGCCAGCAGACCCTTAGCAGTGGTTACGCAGTATTTT	CASRPLAVVTQYF
TRBV5-1	-	many	TRBJ1-1	TGCGCCAGCAGCTTGGGGCCCGGTGGCAGCACGAGCACTGAAGCTTTCTTT	CASSLGPGGSTSTEAFF
TRBV23-1	-	many	TRBJ2-2	TGCGCCAGCAGCCGCCATCCGGGACTGCAAACCGGGGAGCTGTTTTTT	CASSRHPGLQTGELFF
TRBV6-5	-	many	TRBJ2-7	TGTGCCATCCCAACCAACCTTAGCGGCCCTAGCTCCTACGAGCAGTACTTC	CAIPTNLSGPSSYEQYF